Listed here are 30 T cell receptor beta chains from one sample, sequenced in a study of shared clonotypes between healthy human individuals. The repertoire was sequenced with immunoSEQ multiplex PCR; TCRdb's copy has only in-frame clones and lacks some. The sample carries about 1.5 million clones, approximately 96% recorded once. Sequenced sample: naive CD4+ T cells sorted from blood. The subset was: CD45RA+ positively selected. The receptors shown here come from a man aged 25-45 years in good health.

J is TRBJ2-7 and V is TRBV5-1; weak D call: TRBD2 (6 bases). The germline V gene has CDR1 SGHRS and CDR2 YFSETQ. V gave up 4 bases and J gave up 8 bases, with 19 bases separating them. There are 14 residues in the CDR3. CDR3 amino acids: CASSIRDGLRQQYF. The CDR3, as DNA: TGCGCCAGCAGCATACGGGACGGACTAAGGCAGCAGTACTTC.

CDR3 protein: CASTPQVLQETQYF. DNA for the CDR3: TGTGCCAGCACCCCACAGGTGCTTCAGGAGACCCAGTACTTC. The chain is built from TRBV2 and TRBJ2-5, with D perhaps matching TRBD1 (5 bases). The CDR3 is 14 amino acids. The germline V gene encodes CDR1 SNHLY and CDR2 FYNNEI. V lost 7 bases and J lost 5, with 17 bases in between.

J is TRBJ2-1 and V is TRBV10-3, with 15 bases aligning to TRBD2. This CDR3 has 16 amino acids. J gave up 7 bases and V 6 bases, and 7 bases lay outside the gene matches. Germline lookup yields CDR1 ENHRY and CDR2 SYGVKD. CDR3 DNA sequence: TGTGCCATCAGCCTCGGACTAGCGGGAGGGTTTAATGAGCAGTTCTTC. Translated: CAISLGLAGGFNEQFF.

J is TRBJ2-3 and V is TRBV5-4; D remains unclear. V lost 4 bases and J lost 0, with 12 bases in between. The CDR3 spans 15 residues. Germline V gene lookup returns CDR1 SGHNT and CDR2 YYREEE (reference sequence). CDR3 nucleotide sequence: TGTGCCAGCAGCCCCTTGGGATCTAGCACAGATACGCAGTATTTT. This translates into CASSPLGSSTDTQYF.

This clone was counted a single time. The chain uses TRBV9 and TRBJ2-7; 12 bases match TRBD1. Per the germline V gene, CDR1 is SGDLS and CDR2 is YYNGEE. The CDR3 extends over 14 amino acids. The V segment lost 2 bases and the J segment 6 bases; nucleotides outside the gene matches: 3. CDR3 protein: CASSVVGQGAEQYF. In DNA form, the CDR3 reads TGTGCCAGCAGCGTCGTGGGACAGGGGGCCGAGCAGTACTTC.

The V and J genes are TRBV4-1 and TRBJ2-1; 15 nucleotides agree with TRBD2. This CDR3 spans 16 amino acids. Germline V gene lookup returns CDR1 MGHRA and CDR2 YSYEKL. The V and J ends lost 5 bases and 7 bases, in that order; junction bases with no gene match: 6. In nucleotides, the CDR3 is TGCGCCAGCAGCGGATGGACTAGCGGGAGGGTTAATGAGCAGTTCTTC. As protein: CASSGWTSGRVNEQFF.

The count of this clone is one. The CDR3 is CASSPSGRGSYEQYF. The CDR3 DNA follows: TGTGCCAGCAGCCCCTCGGGAAGGGGCTCCTACGAGCAGTACTTC. V and J are TRBV5-6 and TRBJ2-7; D could derive from TRBD1 or TRBD2 (5 bases each). The CDR3 is 15 residues long. Germline V gene data show CDR1 as SGHDT and CDR2 as YYEEEE. Trimming took off 4 bases at V and 0 bases at J, with 14 bases between the two ends.

The chain combines TRBV4-3 with TRBJ1-2; a weak D match, TRBD1 (6 bases). The V end lost 2 bases, the J end lost 2 bases, and 12 bases lay between the germline ends. The CDR3 consists of 15 residues. Germline CDR1 LGHNA, CDR2 YSLEER. The CDR3 nucleotides read TGCGCCAGCAGCCAATTATCAACAGGGAACTATGGCTACACCTTC. Translating it yields CASSQLSTGNYGYTF.

The chain has TRBV2 and TRBJ1-3; maybe TRBD1 (5 bases). The V end lost 6 bases, the J end lost 8 bases, and 17 bases lay between the germline ends. CDR3 length: 14 amino acids. Germline CDR1 and CDR2: SNHLY and FYNNEI. The CDR3 protein is CASRDSPEAYTIYF. CDR3 sequence (DNA): TGTGCCAGCAGAGACAGCCCGGAGGCATACACCATATATTTT. The variable domain in full, completed from reference TRBV2 and TRBJ1-3, reads EPEVTQTPSHQVTQMGQEVILRCVPISNHLYFYWYRQILGQKVEFLVSFYNNEISEKSEIFDDQFSVERPDGSNFTLKIRSTKLEDSAMYFCASRDSPEAYTIYFGEGSWLTVV.

V and J are TRBV5-1 and TRBJ2-3, with D perhaps being TRBD1 or TRBD2 (5 bases each). Trimming left V 5 bases short and J 4 bases short, with 14 bases between. Germline V gene sequence: CDR1 SGHRS, CDR2 YFSETQ. The CDR3 length is 14 residues. CDR3 protein: CASSRAGSPDTQYF. The CDR3, as DNA: TGCGCCAGCAGTCGAGCAGGGAGCCCAGATACGCAGTATTTT.

V and J are TRBV7-6 and TRBJ2-3, with 8 positions matching TRBD2. The junction had 10 bases not matched to a gene; V was cut back by 0 bases and J by 5 bases. The V gene's germline CDR1 is SGHVS and CDR2 FNYEAQ. The CDR3 spans 17 residues. This CDR3 reads CASSLAISGSPGDTQYF. The CDR3 DNA reads TGTGCCAGCAGCTTAGCGATCAGCGGGAGCCCGGGAGATACGCAGTATTTT.

This chain connects TRBV28 to TRBJ1-5, with D unresolved. Germline V gene sequence: CDR1 MDHEN, CDR2 SYDVKM. CDR3 size: 16 residues. The V and J ends lost 2 bases and 2 bases respectively, with 13 bases between them. The CDR3 loop is CASSLLLGQGNQPQHF. The DNA of the CDR3 is TGTGCCAGCAGTTTACTCCTCGGGCAGGGCAATCAGCCCCAGCATTTT.

The V and J genes are TRBV18 and TRBJ2-5; 10 nucleotides match TRBD1. Germline V lookup: CDR1 KGHSH, CDR2 LQKENI. The length of the CDR3 is 16 residues. V trimming: 3 bases; J trimming: 5 bases; junction bases outside the gene matches: 9. DNA of the CDR3: TGTGCCAGCTCACCCACCGGGACAGGGGTTAGGGAGACCCAGTACTTC. Its protein is CASSPTGTGVRETQYF.

V usage is TRBV5-6 and J usage is TRBJ2-7; 13 bases map to TRBD2. In germline, CDR1 is SGHDT, CDR2 YYEEEE. V lost 5 bases, J lost 4 bases, and 9 bases stayed unmatched. The CDR3 runs to 16 residues. The CDR3 here is CASSPGLAGEGYEQYF. In nucleotides, the CDR3 is TGTGCCAGCAGTCCAGGACTAGCGGGAGAGGGTTACGAGCAGTACTTC.

Written as DNA, the CDR3 is TGTGCCAGCAGCACATCAAATCAGCCCCAGCATTTT. Protein sequence: CASSTSNQPQHF. This chain connects TRBV2 to TRBJ1-5; the D is unclear. Germline CDR1 and CDR2: SNHLY and FYNNEI. The CDR3 is made up of 12 amino acids. Trimming took off 6 bases at V and 4 bases at J, with 7 bases between the two ends.

The chain recombines TRBV27 with TRBJ1-5; D is unclear. The CDR3 runs 13 residues. Germline V gene sequence: CDR1 MNHEY, CDR2 SMNVEV (reference sequence). Trimming shortened V by 5 bases and J by 6 bases, and 11 bases separated the two germline ends. DNA of the CDR3: TGTGCCAGCAGTCCCATACTCCGTCAGCCCCAGCATTTT. Translated, it gives CASSPILRQPQHF.

The chain has TRBV9 and TRBJ2-3; 13 bases map to TRBD2. Unmatched junction bases numbered 7, after V lost 1 base and J lost 5 bases. Germline V gene sequence: CDR1 SGDLS, CDR2 YYNGEE. The CDR3 contains 17 residues. In nucleotides, the CDR3 is TGTGCCAGCAGCGTAAGACTAGCGGGAGGAGTAAGAGATACGCAGTATTTT. Residues: CASSVRLAGGVRDTQYF.

As DNA, the CDR3 is TGTGCCAGCAGTCGGACTAGCGGCTCCTACAATGAGCAGTTCTTC. It codes for CASSRTSGSYNEQFF. The chain links TRBV6-4 to TRBJ2-1; 10 positions agree with TRBD2. V shed 5 bases, J shed 0 bases, and the junction held 1 base outside the gene matches. Germline V gene lookup returns CDR1 MRHNA and CDR2 SNTAGT. The CDR3 has 15 residues.

V is TRBV5-1 and J is TRBJ1-6, with unresolved D. V was trimmed by 3 bases and J by 7 bases, leaving 11 bases between them. Germline V CDR1 and CDR2: SGHRS, YFSETQ. The CDR3 is 14 residues long. The CDR3 DNA reads as TGCGCCAGCAGCTCCGGACGGAAAAATTCACCCCTCCACTTT. This gives the protein CASSSGRKNSPLHF. Drawing the rest from reference TRBV5-1 and TRBJ1-6, the complete variable domain is KAGVTQTPRYLIKTRGQQVTLSCSPISGHRSVSWYQQTPGQGLQFLFEYFSETQRNKGNFPGRFSGRQFSNSRSEMNVSTLELGDSALYLCASSSGRKNSPLHFGNGTRLTVT.

This chain uses TRBV5-1 with TRBJ2-7; 10 positions agree with TRBD1. With V trimmed by 0 bases and J by 3 bases, 12 bases remained unmatched. This CDR3 is 18 amino acids long. Per the germline V gene, CDR1 is SGHRS and CDR2 is YFSETQ. Here the CDR3 reads CASSLETIYRDRGYEQYF. The CDR3 region has the DNA TGCGCCAGCAGCTTGGAAACTATCTACCGGGACAGGGGCTACGAGCAGTACTTC.

The V call is TRBV5-1, the J call TRBJ2-3; 10 nucleotides agree with TRBD1. Unmatched junction bases numbered 16, after V lost 1 base and J lost 5 bases. This CDR3 spans 19 amino acids. In germline, CDR1 is SGHRS, CDR2 YFSETQ. DNA for the CDR3: TGCGCCAGCAGCTTGAGAGTAACGGTCCCCGGGACAGGGGAAGATACGCAGTATTTT. Protein sequence: CASSLRVTVPGTGEDTQYF.

On this clone: The junction shows a germline mismatch at one end, possibly a read error. This chain uses TRBV25-1 with TRBJ2-3, with TRBD2 matching over 7 bases. The CDR3 runs to 12 residues. The germline V gene encodes CDR1 MGHDK and CDR2 SYGVNS. Here the CDR3 reads CASSESAGACLF. In DNA, the CDR3 is TGTGCCAGCAGTGAATCTGCGGGAGCATGCCTGTTT.

This clone appeared a few times. The chain joins TRBV18 to TRBJ2-2, with TRBD1 identical over 7 bases. The CDR3 spans 15 residues. CDR1 is KGHSH and CDR2 is LQKENI in the germline V gene. Trimming took 3 bases from V and 4 from J; bases not matched to a gene: 5. CDR3 coding DNA: TGTGCCAGCTCACCCCTGGGACAGTTCACCGGGGAGCTGTTTTTT. Translating it yields CASSPLGQFTGELFF. The complete variable domain, with remaining parts taken from reference TRBV18 and TRBJ2-2, reads NAGVMQNPRHLVRRRGQEARLRCSPMKGHSHVYWYRQLPEEGLKFMVYLQKENIIDESGMPKERFSAEFPKEGPSILRIQQVVRGDSAAYFCASSPLGQFTGELFFGEGSRLTVL.

The V gene is TRBV5-1, the J gene TRBJ2-7; tentatively, D is TRBD1 (5 bases). Germline CDR1 and CDR2: SGHRS and YFSETQ. This CDR3 contains 14 residues. The V and J ends lost 1 base and 3 bases respectively, with 11 bases between them. CDR3 in DNA: TGCGCCAGCAGCTTGTCGAACAGGATCTACGAGCAGTACTTC. Residues: CASSLSNRIYEQYF.

The chain recombines TRBV6-1 with TRBJ2-7, with 12 positions matching TRBD2. CDR1 MNHNS and CDR2 SASEGT come from the germline V gene. The CDR3 extends over 19 amino acids. V lost 0 bases and J lost 2; bases outside the gene matches: 11. CDR3 sequence reads: CASSEAGASGRVKAYEQYF. For the CDR3, the DNA is TGTGCCAGCAGTGAAGCGGGGGCTAGCGGGAGGGTTAAGGCCTACGAGCAGTACTTC.

This chain joins TRBV11-2 and TRBJ2-2; 8 nucleotides line up with TRBD1. Per germline, CDR1 SGHAT and CDR2 FQNNGV. V lost 5 bases, J lost 6 bases, and 2 bases stayed unmatched. The CDR3 contains 13 residues. CDR3 protein: CASSPRGPGELFF. DNA for the CDR3: TGTGCCAGCAGCCCCAGGGGGCCCGGGGAGCTGTTTTTT.

This clone appeared a single time. This rearrangement joins TRBV7-2 to TRBJ2-1; 8 bases fit TRBD1. CDR1 and CDR2 (germline): SGHTA, FQGNSA. The CDR3 consists of 15 residues. Unmatched junction bases numbered 8, after V lost 5 bases and J lost 5 bases. DNA for the CDR3: TGTGCCAGCAGCCCGCGGGACAGGTTAGACAATGAGCAGTTCTTC. Translated, it gives CASSPRDRLDNEQFF.

The chain joins TRBV4-1 to TRBJ2-7; 14 bases match TRBD2. This CDR3 contains 17 residues. Trimming at V came to 0 bases and at J to 7 bases, leaving 8 bases not matched to a gene. Germline lookup yields CDR1 MGHRA and CDR2 YSYEKL. CDR3 sequence (DNA): TGCGCCAGCAGCCAAGAGGCGGGACTAGCGGGAGACGGAGAGCAGTACTTC. It specifies CASSQEAGLAGDGEQYF.

This clone showed up just a few times. One end of the junction varies from germline; a read error may be responsible. The chain combines TRBV6-6 with TRBJ2-7; TRBD2 agrees at 12 bases. Germline assignment: CDR1 MNHNY and CDR2 SVGAGI (reference sequence). CDR3 length: 12 residues. The CDR3 bases are TGTGCCAGCAGTCAGACGACTAGCGGGGGAGACTTC. Protein product: CASSQTTSGGDF.

The chain recombines TRBV5-1 with TRBJ2-2; D remains unclear. Germline CDR1 and CDR2: SGHRS and YFSETQ. Trimming stripped 0 bases from V and 6 bases from J, with 9 bases between. CDR3 length: 14 amino acids. The DNA for the CDR3 is TGCGCCAGCAGCTTGGCCGCAGCCGCCGGGGAGCTGTTTTTT. As protein: CASSLAAAAGELFF.